These 23 T cell receptor beta chains were all obtained from the same sample, sequenced in a study of shared clonotypes between healthy human individuals. Produced via immunoSEQ multiplex PCR; TCRdb's table is partial and in-frame only. Seen here are roughly 2 million clones, approximately 94% observed once, and the top ten hold around 0.13%. Sequences were obtained from naive CD4+ T cells sorted from blood. Subset indicated: CD45RA+ positively selected. All receptors come from a man aged 18 to 29 in good health.

Turning to this clone: Other DNA sequences in the same sample also yield this CDR3. The J gene is TRBJ1-1, the V gene TRBV2, with D uncertain. The CDR3 is 14 residues long. V was pared by 5 bases and J by 0 bases, with 10 bases between. From germline, CDR1 is SNHLY and CDR2 FYNNEI. The CDR3 DNA reads TGTGCCAGCAGTTCCGGGAGGTTGAACACTGAAGCTTTCTTT. It is translated as CASSSGRLNTEAFF.

The gene calls are TRBV6-1 and TRBJ2-5; 7 bases agree with TRBD1. Germline V gene lookup returns CDR1 MNHNS and CDR2 SASEGT. This CDR3 contains 15 residues. The ends lost 4 bases at V and 3 bases at J; junction bases unmatched: 8. CDR3 in DNA: TGTGCCAGCAGTGGAGGGACAGTGGGGAAAGAGACCCAGTACTTC. Its translation is CASSGGTVGKETQYF.

This sequence joins TRBV5-1 and TRBJ1-1; D uncertain. This CDR3 is built from 16 residues. The germline V gene has CDR1 SGHRS and CDR2 YFSETQ. Trimming stripped 0 bases from V and 4 bases from J, with 16 bases between. This chain's CDR3 is CASSLVWGALGTEAFF. The CDR3, as DNA: TGCGCCAGCAGCTTGGTTTGGGGAGCGTTGGGCACTGAAGCTTTCTTT.

This chain connects TRBV27 to TRBJ2-5, with D possibly TRBD2 on 5 matching bases. The CDR3 runs 13 residues. In germline, CDR1 is MNHEY, CDR2 SMNVEV (reference sequence). V lost 2 bases and J lost 5, with 9 bases in between. CDR3 sequence (DNA): TGTGCCAGCAGTTTAATCCGAGGGGAGACCCAGTACTTC. Its translation is CASSLIRGETQYF.

This clone has a single count. The rearrangement joins TRBV7-2 to TRBJ2-1, with 7 bases lining up with TRBD2. CDR3 length equals 16 residues. The ends lost 7 bases at V and 2 bases at J; junction bases unmatched: 11. In germline, CDR1 is SGHTA, CDR2 FQGNSA. The CDR3 DNA reads as TGTGCCAGCATCCCCGATGGGGGGGGTACCTACAATGAGCAGTTCTTC. This codes for CASIPDGGGTYNEQFF. Variable domain in full (rest from reference TRBV7-2 and TRBJ2-1): GAGVSQSPSNKVTEKGKDVELRCDPISGHTALYWYRQSLGQGLEFLIYFQGNSAPDKSGLPSDRFSAERTGGSVSTLTIQRTQQEDSAVYLCASIPDGGGTYNEQFFGPGTRLTVL.

About this clone itself: At the DNA level, this CDR3 is encoded by other sequences in the same sample as well. This sequence joins TRBV2 and TRBJ2-6; D not certain. The CDR3 length is 16 residues. CDR1 and CDR2 (germline): SNHLY, FYNNEI. V lost 1 base and J lost 0, with 7 bases in between. CDR3 DNA sequence: TGTGCCAGCAGTGAAGGGCGGAGCTCTGGGGCCAACGTCCTGACTTTC. This encodes CASSEGRSSGANVLTF.

This sequence joins TRBV4-3 and TRBJ2-1; D remains ambiguous. Between the trimmed V and J ends, which lost 0 bases and 8 bases, there was a span of 8 bases. The CDR3 has 13 residues. CDR1 and CDR2 from the germline V gene are LGHNA and YSLEER. CDR3 in amino acids: CASSQDQVHEQFF. CDR3 in DNA: TGCGCCAGCAGCCAAGATCAGGTTCATGAGCAGTTCTTC.

The J gene is TRBJ1-4, the V gene TRBV19; the D gene is possibly TRBD1 (5 bases). V lost 6 bases, J lost 4 bases, and 15 bases lay in between. The CDR3 is 15 residues long. CDR1 and CDR2 (germline): LNHDA, SQIVND (reference sequence). CDR3 loop: CASSRRGTDNEKLFF. In nucleotides, the CDR3 is TGTGCCAGTAGCCGCCGGGGGACGGATAATGAAAAACTGTTTTTT.

The V gene is TRBV2, the J gene TRBJ2-3; unclear D gene. Germline values: CDR1 SNHLY, CDR2 FYNNEI. The V and J ends lost 5 bases and 13 bases respectively, with 16 bases between them. CDR3 length: 12 residues. CDR3 protein: CASSMTAYFKYF. CDR3 coding DNA: TGTGCCAGCAGTATGACTGCCTACTTCAAGTATTTT.

Note on this clone: The sample contains more than one DNA sequence encoding this CDR3. The gene calls are TRBV10-3 and TRBJ1-1; tentative D call: TRBD1 (5 bases). Per the germline V gene, CDR1 is ENHRY and CDR2 is SYGVKD. This CDR3 region has 13 residues. The V and J ends lost 2 bases and 2 bases respectively, with 6 bases between them. In DNA form, the CDR3 reads TGTGCCATCAGTGAGAGGGGCAACACTGAAGCTTTCTTT. This codes for CAISERGNTEAFF.

About this clone: The junction does not match germline at one end; this may be a read error. CDR3 sequence: CASSLDLDSGQFF. The CDR3 coding sequence is TGTGCTAGCAGCTTAGATCTGGACAGTGGGCAGTTCTTC. The chain combines TRBV7-7 with TRBJ2-1, with D possibly matching TRBD1 (6 bases). The germline CDR1 and CDR2 sequences are SSHAT and FNYEAQ (reference sequence). This CDR3 is 13 amino acids long.

This CDR3 is CASTEEGDYEQYF. In nucleotides, the CDR3 is TGTGCCAGCACCGAGGAGGGGGACTACGAGCAGTACTTC. V usage is TRBV2 and J usage is TRBJ2-7; D is possibly TRBD1 or TRBD2 (6 bases each). The CDR3 extends over 13 amino acids. V lost 7 bases and J 3 bases, leaving 13 bases between the germline ends. Germline V gene data show CDR1 as SNHLY and CDR2 as FYNNEI. Full variable domain (missing parts from reference TRBV2 and TRBJ2-7): EPEVTQTPSHQVTQMGQEVILRCVPISNHLYFYWYRQILGQKVEFLVSFYNNEISEKSEIFDDQFSVERPDGSNFTLKIRSTKLEDSAMYFCASTEEGDYEQYFGPGTRLTVT.

This chain joins TRBV2 and TRBJ2-2, with 8 bases fitting TRBD2. Per the germline V gene, CDR1 is SNHLY and CDR2 is FYNNEI. The CDR3 extends over 15 amino acids. J lost 6 bases, V lost 2 bases, and 5 bases had no gene match. The CDR3 DNA sequence: TGTGCCAGCAGTGAACGGGCTAGCGGGCCCGGGGAGCTGTTTTTT. This sequence encodes CASSERASGPGELFF.

The chain is built from TRBV5-4 and TRBJ1-2; 8 bases map to TRBD1. From germline, CDR1 is SGHNT and CDR2 YYREEE (reference sequence). The CDR3 has 15 residues. After removal of 3 bases from V and 2 bases from J, the junction contained 6 bases not matched to a gene. The CDR3 nucleotides are TGTGCCAGCAGCTCCGGACAGGGCGGGAACTATGGCTACACCTTC. Amino acid sequence: CASSSGQGGNYGYTF. Looking up the rest from reference TRBV5-4 and TRBJ1-2 gives the full variable domain: ETGVTQSPTHLIKTRGQQVTLRCSSQSGHNTVSWYQQALGQGPQFIFQYYREEENGRGNFPPRFSGLQFPNYSSELNVNALELDDSALYLCASSSGQGGNYGYTFGSGTRLTVV.

This chain joins TRBV5-4 and TRBJ2-1; 9 bases are a match to TRBD1. The V and J ends lost 3 bases and 4 bases, in that order; junction bases with no gene match: 8. CDR3 length equals 16 residues. The germline V gene encodes CDR1 SGHNT and CDR2 YYREEE (reference sequence). This CDR3 is CASSSGQGMGYNEQFF. CDR3 DNA: TGTGCCAGCAGCTCAGGACAGGGGATGGGGTACAATGAGCAGTTCTTC.

This clone was observed a single time. The V call is TRBV11-2, the J call TRBJ2-3; a possible D gene is TRBD2 (6 bases). The CDR3 runs to 14 residues. Germline loops: CDR1 SGHAT, CDR2 FQNNGV. V was trimmed by 5 bases and J by 2 bases, leaving 11 bases between them. This CDR3 is CASSALAATDTQYF. CDR3 coding DNA: TGTGCCAGCAGCGCACTAGCAGCCACAGATACGCAGTATTTT.

CDR3 sequence: CASSTTGTGTYEQYF. The CDR3 nucleotides read TGTGCCAGTAGTACAACAGGGACAGGGACCTACGAGCAGTACTTC. The V and J genes are TRBV19 and TRBJ2-7; 9 bases agree with TRBD1. CDR1 LNHDA and CDR2 SQIVND come from the germline V gene (reference sequence). The V and J ends lost 4 bases and 2 bases, in that order; junction bases with no gene match: 6. The CDR3 spans 15 residues.

The chain uses TRBV21-1 and TRBJ2-7; the D segment call TRBD1 is taken from the table without a DNA check. TRBV21-1 is a pseudogene segment. The length of the CDR3 is 18 residues. CDR3 DNA sequence: TGTGCCAGCAGCAAAGTGGCCCCGACAGGGTCCCTCACCTACGAGCAGTACTTC. It translates to CASSKVAPTGSLTYEQYF.

This chain joins TRBV2 and TRBJ1-1; D unresolved. V lost 6 bases and J 4 bases, leaving 18 bases between the germline ends. Germline loops: CDR1 SNHLY, CDR2 FYNNEI. This CDR3 has 15 amino acids. The CDR3 sequence is CASSRDWQGSTEAFF. The CDR3 bases are TGTGCCAGCAGCAGAGACTGGCAAGGGAGCACTGAAGCTTTCTTT.

For the CDR3, the DNA is TGTGCCAGCAGCTTCGGACGGTTAAATCAGCCCCAGCATTTT. Encoded protein: CASSFGRLNQPQHF. The chain links TRBV6-6 to TRBJ1-5; D is ambiguous. Germline V gives CDR1 MNHNY, CDR2 SVGAGI (reference sequence). V lost 6 bases to trimming and J lost 4 bases, with 13 bases between them. This CDR3 is 14 amino acids long.

To note about this clone: Other DNA sequences from this sample encode an identical CDR3 as well. The gene calls are TRBV5-1 and TRBJ2-7; D tentatively fits TRBD1 or TRBD2 (5 bases each). The germline V gene has CDR1 SGHRS and CDR2 YFSETQ. CDR3 size: 14 residues. Trimming took off 3 bases at V and 2 bases at J, with 12 bases between the two ends. This CDR3 reads CASSSGTVTYEQYF. The CDR3 nucleotides are TGCGCCAGCAGCTCCGGGACCGTGACCTACGAGCAGTACTTC.

CDR3 in amino acids: CASQSLAGGTYNEQFF. The CDR3 nucleotides read TGTGCCAGCCAGTCTTTAGCGGGAGGTACCTACAATGAGCAGTTCTTC. This chain links TRBV2 with TRBJ2-1; 10 positions agree with TRBD2. The germline V gene has CDR1 SNHLY and CDR2 FYNNEI. The length of the CDR3 is 16 residues. V shed 8 bases, J shed 2 bases, and the junction held 9 bases outside the gene matches.

This sequence joins TRBV6-5 and TRBJ2-2; D is undetermined. CDR1 and CDR2 (germline): MNHEY, SVGAGI. The CDR3 consists of 15 residues. V gave up 3 bases and J gave up 0 bases, with 8 bases separating them. The CDR3 reads CASSYDTSNTGELFF. The CDR3 coding sequence is TGTGCCAGCAGTTATGACACTTCGAACACCGGGGAGCTGTTTTTT.